This entry describes one T cell receptor (beta chain). The data stem from a study of cytomegalovirus exposure and HLA in healthy donors. Study-level background: Samples from HLA-typed donors yielded about 85 million unique TCRs in an early data release.

In germline, CDR1 is KGHSH, CDR2 LQKENI. The CDR3 has 15 amino acids. Deletions cut 3 bases from V and 0 bases from J, with 11 bases between. Primers included in the PCR were 60 Vbeta and 13 Jbeta primers. The method was immunoSEQ multiplex PCR; TCRdb's version includes in-frame clones alone and lacks a portion of them. The repertoire holds about 240,000 clones, with roughly four fifths as singletons. The sample consisted of PBMCs. The clonotype was recovered from an older woman in good health and CMV-seropositive. This chain joins TRBV18 and TRBJ1-1; no reliable D call. The CDR3: CASSPRAGMNTEAFF. CDR3 in DNA: TGTGCCAGCTCACCTAGGGCGGGGATGAACACTGAAGCTTTCTTT.